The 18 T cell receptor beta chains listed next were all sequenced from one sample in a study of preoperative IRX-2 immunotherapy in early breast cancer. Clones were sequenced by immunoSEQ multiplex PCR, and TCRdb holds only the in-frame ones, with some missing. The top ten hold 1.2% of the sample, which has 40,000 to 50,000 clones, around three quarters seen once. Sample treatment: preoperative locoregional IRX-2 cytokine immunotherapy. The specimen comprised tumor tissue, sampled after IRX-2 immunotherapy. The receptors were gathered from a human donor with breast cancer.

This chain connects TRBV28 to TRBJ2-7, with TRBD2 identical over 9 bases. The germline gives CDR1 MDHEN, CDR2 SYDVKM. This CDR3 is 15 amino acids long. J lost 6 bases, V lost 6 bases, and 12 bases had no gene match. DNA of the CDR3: TGTGCCAGCAGCCCCAGCAGCGGGAGGACCTTCGAGCAGTACTTC. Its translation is CASSPSSGRTFEQYF.

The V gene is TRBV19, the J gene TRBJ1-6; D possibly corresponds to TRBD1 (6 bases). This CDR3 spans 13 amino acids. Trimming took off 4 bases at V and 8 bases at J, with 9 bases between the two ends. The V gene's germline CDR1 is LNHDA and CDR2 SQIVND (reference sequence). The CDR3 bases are TGTGCCAGTAGTAGGGAGGGGGATTCACCCCTCCACTTT. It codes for CASSREGDSPLHF.

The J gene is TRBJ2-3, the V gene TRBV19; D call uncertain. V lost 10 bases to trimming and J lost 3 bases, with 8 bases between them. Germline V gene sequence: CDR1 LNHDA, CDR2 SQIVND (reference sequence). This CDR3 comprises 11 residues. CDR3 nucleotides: TGTGCCACATCAGCAACAGATACGCAGTATTTT. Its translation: CATSATDTQYF. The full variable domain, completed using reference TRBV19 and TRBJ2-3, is DGGITQSPKYLFRKEGQNVTLSCEQNLNHDAMYWYRQDPGQGLRLIYYSQIVNDFQKGDIAEGYSVSREKKESFPLTVTSAQKNPTAFYLCATSATDTQYFGPGTRLTVL.

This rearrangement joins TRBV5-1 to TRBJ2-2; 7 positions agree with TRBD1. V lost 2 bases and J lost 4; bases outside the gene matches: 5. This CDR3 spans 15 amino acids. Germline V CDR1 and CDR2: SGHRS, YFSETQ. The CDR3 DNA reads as TGCGCCAGCAGCTTCGGCAGGGGGTTCACCGGGGAGCTGTTTTTT. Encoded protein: CASSFGRGFTGELFF.

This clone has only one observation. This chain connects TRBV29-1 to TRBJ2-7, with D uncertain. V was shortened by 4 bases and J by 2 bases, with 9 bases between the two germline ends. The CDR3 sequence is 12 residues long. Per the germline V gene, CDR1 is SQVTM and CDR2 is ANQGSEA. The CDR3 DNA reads TGCAGCGTTGCCGGTGGTGCCTACGAGCAGTACTTC. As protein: CSVAGGAYEQYF.

For the CDR3, the DNA is TGCGCCAGCAGCCCCGGGTTTGACACCGGGGAGCTGTTTTTT. It yields the protein CASSPGFDTGELFF. The V call is TRBV23-1, the J call TRBJ2-2; the D is unclear. TRBV23-1 is marked as an open reading frame, function uncertain. Deletions cut 6 bases from V and 3 bases from J, with 11 bases between. CDR3 size: 14 residues.

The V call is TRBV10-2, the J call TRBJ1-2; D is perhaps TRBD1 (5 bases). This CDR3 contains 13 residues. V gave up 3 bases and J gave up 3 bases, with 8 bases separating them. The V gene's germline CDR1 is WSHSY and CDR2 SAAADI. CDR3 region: CASSELGDYGYTF. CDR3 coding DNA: TGCGCCAGCAGTGAACTGGGGGACTATGGCTACACCTTC.

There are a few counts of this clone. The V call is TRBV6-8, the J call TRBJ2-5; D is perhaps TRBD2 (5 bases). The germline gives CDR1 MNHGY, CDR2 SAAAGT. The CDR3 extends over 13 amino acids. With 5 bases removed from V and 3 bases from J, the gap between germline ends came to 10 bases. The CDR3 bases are TGTGCCAGCAGTGACGACTATGAAGAGACCCAGTACTTC. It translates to CASSDDYEETQYF.

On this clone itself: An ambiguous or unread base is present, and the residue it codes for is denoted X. CDR3 DNA: TGTGCCAGCAGCTTACTAGCGGGAGCRGAGACCCAGTACTTC. Translated, it gives CASSLLAGXETQYF. The entire CDR3 sequence reads CASSLLAGAETQYF. The V and J genes are TRBV11-3 and TRBJ2-5, with 10 bases fitting TRBD2. The CDR3 sequence is 14 residues long. V shed 2 bases, J shed 5 bases, and the junction held 2 bases outside the gene matches. Germline V CDR1 and CDR2: SGHNT, YENEEA.

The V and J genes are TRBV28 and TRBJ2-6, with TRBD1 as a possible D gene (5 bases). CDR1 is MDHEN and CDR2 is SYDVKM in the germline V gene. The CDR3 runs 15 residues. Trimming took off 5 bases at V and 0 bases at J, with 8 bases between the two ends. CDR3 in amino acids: CASSPDSSGANVLTF. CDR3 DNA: TGTGCCAGCAGTCCTGACAGCTCTGGGGCCAACGTCCTGACTTTC.

The CDR3 sequence: CASSPSTGQGTSGANVLTF. The CDR3 coding sequence is TGTGCCAGCAGCCCAAGTACTGGACAGGGAACCTCTGGGGCCAACGTCCTGACTTTC. The V gene is TRBV11-3, the J gene TRBJ2-6, with 8 bases lining up with TRBD1. From germline, CDR1 is SGHNT and CDR2 YENEEA. CDR3 length: 19 amino acids. V lost 5 bases and J lost 0; bases outside the gene matches: 12. Based on the CDR3 plus reference TRBV11-3 and TRBJ2-6, the full variable domain is EAGVVQSPRYKIIEKKQPVAFWCNPISGHNTLYWYLQNLGQGPELLIRYENEEAVDDSQLPKDRFSAERLKGVDSTLKIQPAELGDSAVYLCASSPSTGQGTSGANVLTFGAGSRLTVL.

DNA of the CDR3: TGTGCCAGCAGCTTACAGGGGGCCGCGAGAAACATTCAGTACTTC. Its protein product is CASSLQGAARNIQYF. V and J are TRBV7-7 and TRBJ2-4; 8 positions agree with TRBD1. Germline CDR1 reads SSHAT; CDR2 reads FNYEAQ (reference sequence). V shed 2 bases and J 6 bases; nucleotides not matched to a gene: 6. The CDR3 is 15 residues long.

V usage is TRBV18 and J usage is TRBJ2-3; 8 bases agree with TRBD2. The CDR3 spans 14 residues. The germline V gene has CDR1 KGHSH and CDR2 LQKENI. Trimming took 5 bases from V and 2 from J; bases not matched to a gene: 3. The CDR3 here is CASSSTSATDTQYF. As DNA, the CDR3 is TGTGCCAGCTCATCGACTAGCGCCACAGATACGCAGTATTTT.

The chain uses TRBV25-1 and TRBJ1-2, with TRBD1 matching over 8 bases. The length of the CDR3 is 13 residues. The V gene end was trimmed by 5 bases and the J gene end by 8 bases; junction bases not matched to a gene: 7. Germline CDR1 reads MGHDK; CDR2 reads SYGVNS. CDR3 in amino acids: CASSRSGGWGYTF. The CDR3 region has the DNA TGTGCCAGCAGTAGGTCAGGGGGCTGGGGCTACACCTTC.

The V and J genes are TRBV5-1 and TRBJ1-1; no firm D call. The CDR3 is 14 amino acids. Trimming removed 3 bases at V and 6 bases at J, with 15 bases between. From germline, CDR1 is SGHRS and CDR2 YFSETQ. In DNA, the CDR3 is TGCGCCAGCAGCTCCGGAGGGAAGACGTCTGAAGCTTTCTTT. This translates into CASSSGGKTSEAFF.

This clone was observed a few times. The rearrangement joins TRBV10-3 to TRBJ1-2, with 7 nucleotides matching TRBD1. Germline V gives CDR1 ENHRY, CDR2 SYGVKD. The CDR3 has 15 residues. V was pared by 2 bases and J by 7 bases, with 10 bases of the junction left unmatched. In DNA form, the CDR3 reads TGTGCCATCAGTGAGGGCCCAAACAGGGGTAGTGGCTACACCTTC. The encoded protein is CAISEGPNRGSGYTF.

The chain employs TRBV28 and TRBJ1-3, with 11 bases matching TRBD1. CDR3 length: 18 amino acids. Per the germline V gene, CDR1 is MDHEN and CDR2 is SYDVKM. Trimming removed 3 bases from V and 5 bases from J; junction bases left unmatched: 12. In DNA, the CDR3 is TGTGCCAGCAGTTTCCTCTTCCGGGACAGGGGGGGCAGAAACACCATATATTTT. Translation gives CASSFLFRDRGGRNTIYF. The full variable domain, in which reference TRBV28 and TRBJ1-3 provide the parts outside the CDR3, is DVKVTQSSRYLVKRTGEKVFLECVQDMDHENMFWYRQDPGLGLRLIYFSYDVKMKEKGDIPEGYSVSREKKERFSLILESASTNQTSMYLCASSFLFRDRGGRNTIYFGEGSWLTVV.

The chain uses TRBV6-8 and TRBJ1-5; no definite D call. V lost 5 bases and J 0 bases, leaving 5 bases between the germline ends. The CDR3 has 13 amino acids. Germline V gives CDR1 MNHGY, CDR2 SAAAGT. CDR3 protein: CASSHSSNQPQHF. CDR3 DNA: TGTGCCAGCAGTCATAGTAGCAATCAGCCCCAGCATTTT.